Each of the 26 T cell receptor beta chains below was sequenced from the same sample in a study of beta chain features in type 1 diabetes. Sequencing targeted expressed TCRB transcripts, as all isolated RNA had been reverse transcribed. Assay: immunoSEQ multiplex PCR; the TCRdb copy retains only in-frame clones and omits some. The sample lists some 180,000 clones, less than 15% seen once, with approximately 0.62% in the top ten. Source material: central memory CD4+ T cells from blood. The receptors derive from a woman under 30 in good health.

This clone came up a few times. V and J are TRBV6-5 and TRBJ1-5; D is perhaps TRBD1 (5 bases). V was shortened by 4 bases and J by 5 bases, with 12 bases between the two germline ends. CDR3 length: 14 residues. The germline gives CDR1 MNHEY, CDR2 SVGAGI. The chain's CDR3 is CASSSRQIHQPQHF. Here the CDR3 DNA reads TGTGCCAGCAGTTCCCGACAGATTCATCAGCCCCAGCATTTT.

The gene calls are TRBV28 and TRBJ1-5; weak D call: TRBD1 (6 bases). The germline CDR1 and CDR2 sequences are MDHEN and SYDVKM. The CDR3 runs 13 residues. Between the trimmed V and J ends, which lost 6 bases and 1 base, there was a span of 7 bases. This CDR3 is CASRDRSNQPQHF. CDR3 bases: TGTGCCAGCAGAGACAGGAGCAATCAGCCCCAGCATTTT.

In nucleotides, the CDR3 is TGTGCCAGCAGCTCCAGGGACTCCTACAATGAGCAGTTCTTC. As protein: CASSSRDSYNEQFF. The rearrangement links TRBV13 to TRBJ2-1; possibly TRBD1 for D (5 bases). The CDR3 length is 14 residues. Germline lookup yields CDR1 PRHDT and CDR2 FYEKMQ (reference sequence). V dropped 4 bases and J dropped 0 bases, with 7 bases sitting between them.

The CDR3 sequence is CASSLFGGNQPQHF. In DNA, the CDR3 is TGTGCCAGCAGCTTGTTCGGGGGCAATCAGCCCCAGCATTTT. This sequence joins TRBV5-6 and TRBJ1-5; no clear D gene. V was clipped by 1 base and J by 2 bases, with 7 bases between them. The CDR3 extends over 14 amino acids. From germline, CDR1 is SGHDT and CDR2 YYEEEE.

The chain joins TRBV6-5 to TRBJ1-1; no clear D. The germline V gene has CDR1 MNHEY and CDR2 SVGAGI. The CDR3 runs 14 residues. V gave up 0 bases and J gave up 1 base, with 6 bases separating them. The CDR3, as DNA: TGTGCCAGCAGTTACTCCGGGGAGAACACTGAAGCTTTCTTT. Protein product: CASSYSGENTEAFF.

This clone was observed a handful of times. The gene calls are TRBV27 and TRBJ2-1; 11 bases match TRBD2. The J segment lost 5 bases and the V segment lost 9 bases, leaving 9 bases of the junction unmatched. Germline CDR1 and CDR2: MNHEY and SMNVEV (reference sequence). The CDR3 runs to 15 residues. CDR3 region: CASTLGTSGNNEQFF. The DNA for the CDR3 is TGTGCCAGTACCCTCGGGACTAGCGGCAACAATGAGCAGTTCTTC.

This clone was counted a few times. This chain uses TRBV29-1 with TRBJ2-3; TRBD1 agrees at 9 bases. CDR3 length: 18 residues. V lost 0 bases to trimming and J lost 5 bases; unmatched junction nucleotides: 15. Looked up from germline, CDR1 is SQVTM and CDR2 is ANQGSEA. In DNA form, the CDR3 reads TGCAGCGTTGAAGATCTTGTGGGACAGGGTGTTTCCAGAGATACGCAGTATTTT. It encodes CSVEDLVGQGVSRDTQYF.

The chain joins TRBV5-4 to TRBJ2-3; 9 nucleotides line up with TRBD2. This CDR3 is 17 amino acids long. The germline V gene has CDR1 SGHNT and CDR2 YYREEE (reference sequence). V gave up 2 bases and J gave up 4 bases; unmatched junction bases: 11. CDR3 amino acids: CASSLKELAGGADTQYF. As DNA, the CDR3 is TGTGCCAGCAGCTTAAAGGAACTAGCGGGTGGGGCAGATACGCAGTATTTT.

This clone occurred many times. This chain joins TRBV4-1 and TRBJ2-3; TRBD1 is a possible D gene (6 bases). CDR3 size: 13 residues. From germline, CDR1 is MGHRA and CDR2 YSYEKL. Trimming removed 0 bases from V and 13 bases from J, with 14 bases in between. The CDR3 loop reads CASSQDQGRGEYF. The CDR3 DNA is TGCGCCAGCAGCCAAGATCAAGGCAGGGGAGAGTATTTT.

This clone turned up a few times. The CDR3, as DNA: TGTGCCAGCAGCCAAGATTGGAGACAGGGAGGTACCGGGGAGCTGTTTTTT. Translation gives CASSQDWRQGGTGELFF. This chain links TRBV4-2 with TRBJ2-2, with TRBD1 as a possible D gene (7 bases). Germline V gene sequence: CDR1 LGHNA, CDR2 YNFKEQ. CDR3 length: 17 amino acids. V lost 0 bases and J lost 5, with 16 bases in between.

The chain joins TRBV9 to TRBJ2-3, with 9 bases that match TRBD2. The CDR3 is 17 amino acids. Germline V gene lookup returns CDR1 SGDLS and CDR2 YYNGEE. The trim removed 0 bases at V and 4 bases at J, leaving 9 bases unmatched. This CDR3 reads CASSVAAGTSRADTQYF. Written as DNA, the CDR3 is TGTGCCAGCAGCGTAGCGGCCGGGACTAGCCGAGCAGATACGCAGTATTTT.

This clone has only a few counts. The gene calls are TRBV7-9 and TRBJ2-2, with a tentative D call TRBD2 (6 bases). The V gene's germline CDR1 is SEHNR and CDR2 FQNEAQ (reference sequence). The ends were cut back, 3 bases at V and 4 bases at J, with 18 bases in the middle. This CDR3 is 17 amino acids long. The CDR3 DNA reads as TGTGCCAGCAGCTTTGGGTCTGGTCAGGGAGGCACCGGGGAGCTGTTTTTT. It specifies CASSFGSGQGGTGELFF.

The chain links TRBV19 to TRBJ2-7; maybe TRBD2 (6 bases). Trimming stripped 5 bases from V and 5 bases from J, with 13 bases between. The V gene's germline CDR1 is LNHDA and CDR2 SQIVND (reference sequence). The CDR3 spans 13 residues. CDR3 region: CASSVVGGDEQYF. CDR3 in DNA: TGTGCCAGTAGTGTCGTGGGGGGTGACGAGCAGTACTTC.

This clone was found many times. This chain links TRBV29-1 with TRBJ2-7; tentative D call: TRBD1 (7 bases). Germline CDR1 reads SQVTM; CDR2 reads ANQGSEA. The CDR3 contains 12 residues. Trimming pared 4 bases from V and 2 bases from J, leaving 9 bases between. CDR3 residues: CSVGGTAYEQYF. As DNA, the CDR3 is TGCAGCGTTGGCGGGACAGCCTACGAGCAGTACTTC.

This clone was seen more than once but under ten times. V gene TRBV7-2 combines with J gene TRBJ1-1, with D unclear. This CDR3 is built from 12 residues. Trimming shortened V by 5 bases and J by 13 bases, and 17 bases separated the two germline ends. The germline V gene encodes CDR1 SGHTA and CDR2 FQGNSA. CDR3 coding DNA: TGTGCCAGCAGCCTAGATGTCCCCCCAGGTTTCTTT. Encoded protein: CASSLDVPPGFF.

The sample holds a few counts of this clone. The chain joins TRBV5-4 to TRBJ1-5, with 10 positions matching TRBD1. This CDR3 contains 15 residues. Germline lookup yields CDR1 SGHNT and CDR2 YYREEE (reference sequence). The junction had 7 bases not matched to a gene; V was cut back by 4 bases and J by 6 bases. The CDR3 nucleotides are TGTGCCAGCAGCCTCGGGACAGGGGCCGGTCAGCCCCAGCATTTT. It yields the protein CASSLGTGAGQPQHF.

This clone has just a few counts. The chain carries TRBV27 and TRBJ2-3; 7 nucleotides agree with TRBD1. J gave up 0 bases and V 2 bases, and 5 bases lay outside the gene matches. Germline V gene data show CDR1 as MNHEY and CDR2 as SMNVEV (reference sequence). This CDR3 spans 16 amino acids. The chain's CDR3 is CASSLTTGHSTDTQYF. The CDR3 DNA reads as TGTGCCAGCAGTTTAACGACAGGGCATAGCACAGATACGCAGTATTTT.

CDR3 DNA sequence: TGCGCCAGCAGCTTGGGACATCAGGGTGAGCAGTTCTTC. Translated: CASSLGHQGEQFF. The chain carries TRBV5-1 and TRBJ2-1, with a possible D match to TRBD1 (5 bases). CDR1 is SGHRS, CDR2 YFSETQ, per germline. The V end lost 0 bases, the J end lost 9 bases, and 10 bases lay between the germline ends. The CDR3 has 13 residues.

The J gene is TRBJ1-3, the V gene TRBV7-2; a weak D match, TRBD1 (6 bases). The V gene lost 1 base and the J gene lost 11 bases, with 15 bases spanning the gap. Germline V gives CDR1 SGHTA, CDR2 FQGNSA. The CDR3 totals 14 residues. The CDR3 loop is CASSLVREGGAIYF. The CDR3 DNA sequence: TGTGCCAGCAGCTTAGTGCGTGAGGGGGGGGCCATATATTTT.

V usage is TRBV30 and J usage is TRBJ2-3; 8 bases map to TRBD2. Losses at the gene ends were 2 bases for V and 2 bases for J; bases not matched to a gene: 9. The CDR3 is 16 amino acids. Germline loops: CDR1 GTSNPN, CDR2 SVGIG (reference sequence). The CDR3 loop is CAWSRFSGGPTDTQYF. The CDR3 coding sequence is TGTGCCTGGAGTCGGTTCTCGGGAGGGCCCACAGATACGCAGTATTTT.

The chain joins TRBV7-2 to TRBJ2-3, with D perhaps matching TRBD1 (6 bases). The V end was cut by 5 bases, the J end by 6 bases, with 12 bases between. This CDR3 spans 13 amino acids. The germline CDR1 and CDR2 sequences are SGHTA and FQGNSA. DNA of the CDR3: TGTGCCAGCAGCGAGAACAGGGACGATACGCAGTATTTT. As protein: CASSENRDDTQYF.

In this sample, this clone turned up a few times. The chain employs TRBV11-3 and TRBJ2-7, with TRBD2 identical over 8 bases. Looked up from germline, CDR1 is SGHNT and CDR2 is YENEEA. The CDR3 runs to 16 residues. V was clipped by 5 bases and J by 1 base; unmatched bases: 10. The CDR3 region is CASSPTGGPGSYEQYF. The DNA of the CDR3 is TGTGCCAGCAGCCCGACGGGGGGGCCCGGGTCCTACGAGCAGTACTTC.

The table lists this clone with a few counts. Other DNA sequences of this sample code for an identical CDR3. The chain carries TRBV18 and TRBJ1-5; 9 bases map to TRBD1. Looked up from germline, CDR1 is KGHSH and CDR2 is LQKENI. This CDR3 region has 15 residues. Unmatched junction bases numbered 5, after V lost 3 bases and J lost 5 bases. CDR3 nucleotides: TGTGCCAGCTCACCCTCGGGACAGGGTGATCAGCCCCAGCATTTT. Its translation: CASSPSGQGDQPQHF.

This chain uses TRBV7-9 with TRBJ1-1, with a possible D match to TRBD1 (6 bases). The CDR3 length is 15 residues. Germline V gene data show CDR1 as SEHNR and CDR2 as FQNEAQ (reference sequence). V lost 5 bases to trimming and J lost 4 bases, with 17 bases between them. CDR3 sequence: CASSHDRSWSTEAFF. The DNA of the CDR3 is TGTGCCAGCAGCCACGACAGGTCCTGGAGCACTGAAGCTTTCTTT.

This rearrangement joins TRBV14 to TRBJ1-1; 8 positions match TRBD1. The CDR3 contains 15 residues. CDR1 and CDR2 (germline): SGHDN, FVKESK. Trimming removed 4 bases from V and 1 base from J; junction bases left unmatched: 5. CDR3 sequence: CASSRLTGENTEAFF. The CDR3 DNA reads TGTGCCAGCAGCCGATTGACAGGGGAGAACACTGAAGCTTTCTTT.

This chain uses TRBV28 with TRBJ1-2; possible D gene TRBD1, 5 bases. CDR3 length: 14 amino acids. V gave up 2 bases and J gave up 5 bases, with 12 bases separating them. Looked up from germline, CDR1 is MDHEN and CDR2 is SYDVKM. The CDR3 loop reads CASSLRARGYGYTF. Written as DNA, the CDR3 is TGTGCCAGCAGTTTAAGGGCCCGGGGGTATGGCTACACCTTC.